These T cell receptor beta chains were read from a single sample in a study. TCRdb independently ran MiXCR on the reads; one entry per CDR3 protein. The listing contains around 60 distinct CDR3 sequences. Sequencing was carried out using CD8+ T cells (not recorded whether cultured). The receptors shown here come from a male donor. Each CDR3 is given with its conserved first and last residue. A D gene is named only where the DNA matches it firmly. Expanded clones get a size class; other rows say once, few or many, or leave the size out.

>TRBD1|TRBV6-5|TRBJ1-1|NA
CVSSTGQGMDTEAFF
TGTGTCAGCAGCACGGGACAGGGCATGGACACTGAAGCTTTCTTT
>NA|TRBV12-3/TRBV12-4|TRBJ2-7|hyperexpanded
CATTIYEQYF
TGTGCCACCACTATATACGAGCAGTACTTC
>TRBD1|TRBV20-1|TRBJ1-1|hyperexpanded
CSAWDRTEAFF
TGCAGTGCTTGGGACAGAACTGAAGCTTTCTTT
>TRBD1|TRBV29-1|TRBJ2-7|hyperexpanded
CSVAQTGGYEQYF
TGCAGCGTGGCCCAAACAGGGGGCTACGAGCAGTACTTC
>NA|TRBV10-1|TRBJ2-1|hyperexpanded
CASSEEYNEQFF
TGCGCCAGCAGTGAGGAATACAATGAGCAGTTCTTC
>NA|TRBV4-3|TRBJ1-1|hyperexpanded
CASSQDLPGPNTEAFF
TGCGCCAGCAGCCAAGATCTTCCAGGGCCCAACACTGAAGCTTTCTTT
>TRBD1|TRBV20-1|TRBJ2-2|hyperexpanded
CSALDRAIANTGELFF
TGCAGTGCTTTGGACAGGGCCATTGCGAACACCGGGGAGCTGTTTTTT
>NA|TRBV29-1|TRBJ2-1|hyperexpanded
CSVQRPAAYNEQFF
TGCAGCGTCCAACGGCCAGCTGCCTACAATGAGCAGTTCTTC
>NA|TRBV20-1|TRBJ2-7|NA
CSARGGVANEQYF
TGCAGTGCTAGAGGGGGAGTCGCGAACGAGCAGTACTTC
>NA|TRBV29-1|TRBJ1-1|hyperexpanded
CSGRINTEAFF
TGCAGCGGACGGATTAACACTGAAGCTTTCTTT
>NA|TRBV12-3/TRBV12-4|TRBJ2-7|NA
CATTIYGQYF
TGTGCCACCACTATATACGGGCAGTACTTC
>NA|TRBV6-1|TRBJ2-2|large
CASSEWSHNTGELFF
TGTGCCAGCAGTGAATGGAGTCACAACACCGGGGAGCTGTTTTTT
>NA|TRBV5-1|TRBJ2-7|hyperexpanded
CASSLTGTLVDEQYF
TGCGCCAGCAGCTTAACAGGGACCCTTGTAGACGAGCAGTACTTC
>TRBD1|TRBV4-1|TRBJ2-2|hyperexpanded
CASSQEDGTGSAGELFF
TGCGCCAGCAGCCAAGAGGACGGGACAGGGTCGGCCGGGGAGCTGTTTTTT
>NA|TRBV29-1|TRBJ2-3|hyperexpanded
CSVEDGRDTGEGTDTQYF
TGCAGCGTTGAAGATGGCCGGGACACTGGGGAGGGCACAGATACGCAGTATTTT
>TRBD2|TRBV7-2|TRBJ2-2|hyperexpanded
CASKGMASGGLRGTGELFF
TGTGCCAGCAAGGGGATGGCTAGCGGGGGCCTAAGGGGGACCGGGGAGCTGTTTTTT
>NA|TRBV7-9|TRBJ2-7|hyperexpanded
CASSLVRDGPYEQYF
TGTGCCAGCAGCTTAGTCCGGGACGGTCCCTACGAGCAGTACTTC
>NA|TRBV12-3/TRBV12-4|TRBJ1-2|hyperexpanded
CASAKGYGYTF
TGTGCCAGCGCTAAGGGCTATGGCTACACCTTC
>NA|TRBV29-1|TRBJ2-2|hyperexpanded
CSVAPSYNTGELFF
TGCAGCGTTGCCCCATCTTATAACACCGGGGAGCTGTTTTTT
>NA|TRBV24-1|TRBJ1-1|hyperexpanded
CATSTPNTEAFF
TGTGCCACCAGTACACCGAACACTGAAGCTTTCTTT
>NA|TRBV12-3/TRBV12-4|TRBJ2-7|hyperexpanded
CASSLNSSSYEQYF
TGTGCCAGCAGTTTAAACAGCTCCTCGTACGAGCAGTACTTC
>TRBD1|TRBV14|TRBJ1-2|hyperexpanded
CASSLGQGATF
TGTGCCAGCAGCCTGGGACAGGGTGCCACCTTC